These 23 T cell receptor beta chains were sequenced from one sample in a study of monozygotic twins with inflammatory bowel disease. Each CDR3 protein gets one entry in TCRdb, which reprocessed the 5' RACE reads and gives no DNA. The sample totals more than 350,000 distinct CDR3 sequences. The source material was blood. The receptors were gathered from a human donor with ulcerative colitis or Crohn's disease, or a healthy co-twin of an affected twin (not recorded which).

The chain joins TRBV10-3 to TRBJ1-5; TCRdb's D call of TRBD1 is untestable without DNA. Germline V gene data show CDR1 as ENHRY and CDR2 as SYGVKD. The CDR3 spans 16 residues. The chain's CDR3 is CAITGTGKVSNQPQHF.

The V gene is TRBV6-5, the J gene TRBJ1-1; as DNA is missing, the TRBD1 call by TCRdb cannot be tested. Germline values: CDR1 MNHEY, CDR2 SVGAGI. This CDR3 region has 13 residues. CDR3 sequence reads: CASSSVQGTEAFF.

This sequence joins TRBV5-1 and TRBJ2-7; TCRdb calls TRBD1, which cannot be checked without DNA. CDR3 length: 15 amino acids. Germline V gene data show CDR1 as SGHRS and CDR2 as YFSETQ. This chain's CDR3 is CASSLGLVGGDEQYF.

The CDR3 is CSVGQAYGEQYF. The chain has TRBV29-1 and TRBJ2-7; the TCRdb D gene call, TRBD1, has no DNA to confirm it. The CDR3 extends over 12 amino acids. Germline CDR1 SQVTM, CDR2 ANQGSEA.

The chain uses TRBV7-2 and TRBJ1-6; with no DNA, the TCRdb D assignment of TRBD1 cannot be verified. The CDR3 is 15 residues long. Germline V CDR1 and CDR2: SGHTA, FQGNSA. The CDR3 protein is CASSLVRGYNSPLHF. The full variable domain, with the rest looked up from reference TRBV7-2 and TRBJ1-6, is GAGVSQSPSNKVTEKGKDVELRCDPISGHTALYWYRQSLGQGLEFLIYFQGNSAPDKSGLPSDRFSAERTGGSVSTLTIQRTQQEDSAVYLCASSLVRGYNSPLHFGNGTRLTVT.

The chain uses TRBV12-3 or TRBV12-4 and TRBJ2-1; TCRdb indicates TRBD2, and absent DNA this call remains unverified. The CDR3 consists of 15 residues. Here the CDR3 reads CASSRTSSRLNEQFF.

CDR3 amino acids: CASSLDPGRTDTQYF. V is TRBV7-3 and J is TRBJ2-3; TCRdb's assignment of TRBD1 cannot be checked, as there is no DNA. Looked up from germline, CDR1 is SGHTA and CDR2 is FQGTGA. This CDR3 is 15 amino acids long.

The J gene is TRBJ1-2, the V gene TRBV7-2; without DNA, the TCRdb call of TRBD1 cannot be checked. Per germline, CDR1 SGHTA and CDR2 FQGNSA. The CDR3 is 15 amino acids. CDR3 protein: CASSLSGQGGYGYTF. Drawing the rest from reference TRBV7-2 and TRBJ1-2, the complete variable domain is GAGVSQSPSNKVTEKGKDVELRCDPISGHTALYWYRQSLGQGLEFLIYFQGNSAPDKSGLPSDRFSAERTGGSVSTLTIQRTQQEDSAVYLCASSLSGQGGYGYTFGSGTRLTVV.

CDR3 region: CASSYPGMNTEAFF. The chain has TRBV7-9 and TRBJ1-1; TCRdb calls TRBD1, which cannot be checked without DNA. The germline gives CDR1 SEHNR, CDR2 FQNEAQ (reference sequence). This CDR3 comprises 14 residues.

This chain connects TRBV6-5 to TRBJ2-1; the D call from TCRdb, TRBD2, cannot be confirmed without DNA. This CDR3 has 13 residues. CDR1 and CDR2 from the germline V gene are MNHEY and SVGAGI. This CDR3 is CASSNGRVDEQFF.

The chain is built from TRBV5-1 and TRBJ2-1. Germline V CDR1 and CDR2: SGHRS, YFSETQ. There are 15 residues in the CDR3. The CDR3 spells CASSFGGSFYNEQFF.

The genes are TRBV20-1 and TRBJ2-1; TCRdb's D call of TRBD2 is untestable without DNA. The CDR3 length is 15 residues. Germline-derived CDR1 and CDR2 are DFQATT and SNEGSKA (reference sequence). The CDR3 is CSAAPGTSGHNEQFF.

V is TRBV24-1 and J is TRBJ2-2; TCRdb lists TRBD2, though no DNA is available to test this call. CDR1 and CDR2 from the germline V gene are KGHDR and SFDVKD. There are 13 residues in the CDR3. The CDR3 sequence is CATGRQAGGELFF.

The gene calls are TRBV7-3 and TRBJ1-1. This CDR3 contains 13 residues. The germline CDR1 and CDR2 sequences are SGHTA and FQGTGA. The CDR3: CASSFARTTEAFF.

The V and J genes are TRBV5-1 and TRBJ2-1; TCRdb's assignment of TRBD2 cannot be checked, as there is no DNA. The CDR3 length is 15 residues. Germline CDR1 is SGHRS and CDR2 is YFSETQ. The CDR3 sequence is CASSFGTSGNNEQFF. The variable domain in full, completed from reference TRBV5-1 and TRBJ2-1, reads KAGVTQTPRYLIKTRGQQVTLSCSPISGHRSVSWYQQTPGQGLQFLFEYFSETQRNKGNFPGRFSGRQFSNSRSEMNVSTLELGDSALYLCASSFGTSGNNEQFFGPGTRLTVL.

This sequence joins TRBV29-1 and TRBJ2-2. CDR1 SQVTM and CDR2 ANQGSEA come from the germline V gene. This CDR3 region has 15 residues. The CDR3 reads CSVGNRPWDTGELFF.

The chain joins TRBV2 to TRBJ2-2; no DNA is available, so the TRBD2 call from TCRdb remains unchecked. CDR1 SNHLY and CDR2 FYNNEI come from the germline V gene. This CDR3 comprises 16 residues. The CDR3 sequence is CASSPTGILNTGELFF.

V usage is TRBV6-5 and J usage is TRBJ2-7; TCRdb proposes TRBD1, but this gene call is untestable without DNA. CDR3 length: 11 amino acids. Per the germline V gene, CDR1 is MNHEY and CDR2 is SVGAGI. CDR3 region: CASNNGRREYF.

This chain joins TRBV6-6 and TRBJ2-6. This CDR3 has 17 amino acids. The germline CDR1 and CDR2 sequences are MNHNY and SVGAGI (reference sequence). CDR3 in amino acids: CASSYWEPRLGANVLTF.

CDR3 protein: CASSQSEYGYTF. The V gene is TRBV12-3 or TRBV12-4, the J gene TRBJ1-2. CDR3 length: 12 amino acids.

The J gene is TRBJ1-1, the V gene TRBV18. The CDR3 loop spans 16 amino acids. Per the germline V gene, CDR1 is KGHSH and CDR2 is LQKENI. CDR3 amino acids: CASSRLMIEMNTEAFF.

This chain uses TRBV28 with TRBJ2-1; no DNA is available, so the TRBD2 call from TCRdb remains unchecked. Germline CDR1 is MDHEN and CDR2 is SYDVKM. The CDR3 has 14 residues. The CDR3 reads CASSLAGGGNEQFF.

CDR3 loop: CASRVQGDGNTIYF. This chain uses TRBV2 with TRBJ1-3; as DNA is missing, the TRBD1 call by TCRdb cannot be tested. The V gene's germline CDR1 is SNHLY and CDR2 FYNNEI. The CDR3 has 14 residues.